This T cell receptor beta chain was sequenced for a study of vaccination and CD4 T cells after COVID-19. Study details: Control cultures, each given a CEFX pool, an HIV-1 Nef pool, or no peptide, were included.

Germline V CDR1 and CDR2: MNHNS, SASEGT. The V and J ends lost 5 bases and 8 bases, in that order; junction bases with no gene match: 5. The CDR3 has 14 residues. A word on this clonotype: What it binds is unknown.

With the Oncomine TCR Beta short-read assay, DNA from cultured CD4+ T cells was sequenced. TCRdb used MiXCR to reprocess the PCR reads, holding one entry per CDR3 protein. This sample has some 21,000 distinct CDR3 sequences, with around 40% found just once. Noted treatment: approximately 11-day PBMC culture with coronavirus spike peptide pools or control peptides (ViraFEST assay). ViraFEST enlarged antigen-specific T cell populations with peptide pools and afterwards sequenced TCRs. The receptor was isolated from a human donor who received a COVID-19 vaccine. The J gene is TRBJ2-1, the V gene TRBV6-1, with 11 bases identical to TRBD2. Material: CD4+ T cells from blood, cultured in vitro, obtained before SARS-CoV-2 vaccination. In DNA form, the CDR3 reads TGTGCCAGCAGTCGAACTAGCGGGGGCTATGAGCAGTTCTTC. It codes for CASSRTSGGYEQFF.